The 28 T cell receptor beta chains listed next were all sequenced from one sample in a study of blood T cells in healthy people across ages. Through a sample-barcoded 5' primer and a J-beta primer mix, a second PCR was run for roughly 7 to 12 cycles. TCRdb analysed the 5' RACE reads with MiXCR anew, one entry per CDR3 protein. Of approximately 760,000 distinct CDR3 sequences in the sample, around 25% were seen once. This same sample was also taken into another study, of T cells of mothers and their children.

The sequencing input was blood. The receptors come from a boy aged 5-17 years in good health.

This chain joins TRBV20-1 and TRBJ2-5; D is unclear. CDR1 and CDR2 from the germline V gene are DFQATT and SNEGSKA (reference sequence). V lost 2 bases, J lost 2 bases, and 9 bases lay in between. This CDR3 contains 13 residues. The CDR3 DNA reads TGCAGTGCTAGAAGTACACAACAAGAGACCCAGTACTTC. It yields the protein CSARSTQQETQYF.

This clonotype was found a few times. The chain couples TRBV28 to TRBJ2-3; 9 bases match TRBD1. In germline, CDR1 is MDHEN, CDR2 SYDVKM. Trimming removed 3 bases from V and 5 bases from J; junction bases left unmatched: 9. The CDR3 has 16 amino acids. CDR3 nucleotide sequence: TGTGCCAGCAGTTTGAAAAGGGACAGGGAGAGAGATACGCAGTATTTT. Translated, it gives CASSLKRDRERDTQYF. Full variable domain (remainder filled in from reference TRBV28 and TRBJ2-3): DVKVTQSSRYLVKRTGEKVFLECVQDMDHENMFWYRQDPGLGLRLIYFSYDVKMKEKGDIPEGYSVSREKKERFSLILESASTNQTSMYLCASSLKRDRERDTQYFGPGTRLTVL.

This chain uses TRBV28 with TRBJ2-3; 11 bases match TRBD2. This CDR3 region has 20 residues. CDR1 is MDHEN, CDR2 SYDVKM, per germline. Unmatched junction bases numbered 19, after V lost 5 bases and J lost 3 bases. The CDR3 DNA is TGTGCCAGCAGTCTCCAAGGGTTAGTAGCGGGAGGGCCAGGAACAGATACGCAGTATTTT. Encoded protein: CASSLQGLVAGGPGTDTQYF.

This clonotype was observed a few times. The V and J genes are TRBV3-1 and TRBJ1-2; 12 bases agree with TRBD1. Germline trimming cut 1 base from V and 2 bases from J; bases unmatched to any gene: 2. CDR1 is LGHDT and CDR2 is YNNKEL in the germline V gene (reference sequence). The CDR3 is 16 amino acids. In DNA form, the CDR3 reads TGTGCCAGCAGCCAAGGGGACAGGGGGCAGAACTATGGCTACACCTTC. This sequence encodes CASSQGDRGQNYGYTF.

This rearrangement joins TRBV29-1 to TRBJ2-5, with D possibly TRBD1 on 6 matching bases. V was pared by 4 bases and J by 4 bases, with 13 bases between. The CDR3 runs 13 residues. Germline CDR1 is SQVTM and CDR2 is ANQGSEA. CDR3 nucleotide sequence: TGCAGCGTTGCGGGACATTATGTAGAGACCCAGTACTTC. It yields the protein CSVAGHYVETQYF.

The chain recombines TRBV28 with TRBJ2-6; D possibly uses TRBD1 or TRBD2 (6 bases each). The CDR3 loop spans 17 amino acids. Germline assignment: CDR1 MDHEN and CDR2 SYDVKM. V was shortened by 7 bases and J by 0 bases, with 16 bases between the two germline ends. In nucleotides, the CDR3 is TGTGCCAGCACGGGCGGGACAATCCACTCTGGGGCCAACGTCCTGACTTTC. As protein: CASTGGTIHSGANVLTF.

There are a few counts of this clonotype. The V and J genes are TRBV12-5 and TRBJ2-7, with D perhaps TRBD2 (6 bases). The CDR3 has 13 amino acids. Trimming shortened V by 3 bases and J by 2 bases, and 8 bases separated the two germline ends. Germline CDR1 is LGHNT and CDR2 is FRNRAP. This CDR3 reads CASGFGGTYEQYF. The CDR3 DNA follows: TGTGCTAGTGGTTTCGGGGGAACCTACGAGCAGTACTTC. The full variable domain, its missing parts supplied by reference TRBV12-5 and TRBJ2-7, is DARVTQTPRHKVTEMGQEVTMRCQPILGHNTVFWYRQTMMQGLELLAYFRNRAPLDDSGMPKDRFSAEMPDATLATLKIQPSEPRDSAVYFCASGFGGTYEQYFGPGTRLTVT.

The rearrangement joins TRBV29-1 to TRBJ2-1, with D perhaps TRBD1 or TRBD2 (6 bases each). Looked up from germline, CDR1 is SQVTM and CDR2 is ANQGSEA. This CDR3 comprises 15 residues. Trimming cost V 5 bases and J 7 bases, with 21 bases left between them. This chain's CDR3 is CSVPPWERGGNEQFF. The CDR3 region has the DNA TGCAGCGTTCCCCCGTGGGAAAGAGGGGGGAATGAGCAGTTCTTC.

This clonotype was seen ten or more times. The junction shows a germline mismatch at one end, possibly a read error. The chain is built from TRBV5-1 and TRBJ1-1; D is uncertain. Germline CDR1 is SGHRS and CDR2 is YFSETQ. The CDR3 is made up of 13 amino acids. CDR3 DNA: TGTGCCAGCAGTTTGGATATGAACACTGAAGCTTTCTTT. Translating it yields CASSLDMNTEAFF.

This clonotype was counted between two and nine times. Here the CDR3 reads CASSNDWNYGYTF. Here the CDR3 DNA reads TGTGCCAGCAGTAACGACTGGAACTATGGCTACACCTTC. The chain uses TRBV12-3 or TRBV12-4 and TRBJ1-2; D remains ambiguous. The CDR3 runs 13 residues. Trimming pared 5 bases from V and 2 bases from J, leaving 9 bases between.

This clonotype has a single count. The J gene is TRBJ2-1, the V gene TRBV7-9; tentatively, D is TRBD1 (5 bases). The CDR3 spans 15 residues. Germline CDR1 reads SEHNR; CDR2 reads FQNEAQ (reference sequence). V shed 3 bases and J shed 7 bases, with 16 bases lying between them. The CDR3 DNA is TGTGCCAGCAGCTTCTTAGGGGCGGCCGGGAATGAGCAGTTCTTC. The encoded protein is CASSFLGAAGNEQFF.

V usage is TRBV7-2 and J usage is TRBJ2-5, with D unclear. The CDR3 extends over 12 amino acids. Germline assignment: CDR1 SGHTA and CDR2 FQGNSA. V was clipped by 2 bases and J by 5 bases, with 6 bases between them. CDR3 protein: CASSLYIETQYF. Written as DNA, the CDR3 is TGTGCCAGCAGCTTATATATTGAGACCCAGTACTTC.

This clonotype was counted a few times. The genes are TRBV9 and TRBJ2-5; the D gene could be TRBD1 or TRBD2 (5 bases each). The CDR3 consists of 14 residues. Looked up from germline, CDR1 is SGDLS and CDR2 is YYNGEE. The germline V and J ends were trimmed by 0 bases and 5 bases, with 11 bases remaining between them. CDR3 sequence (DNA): TGTGCCAGCAGCGTAGCTTCGTGGGGGGAGACCCAGTACTTC. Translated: CASSVASWGETQYF. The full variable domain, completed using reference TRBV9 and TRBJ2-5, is DSGVTQTPKHLITATGQRVTLRCSPRSGDLSVYWYQQSLDQGLQFLIQYYNGEERAKGNILERFSAQQFPDLHSELNLSSLELGDSALYFCASSVASWGETQYFGPGTRLLVL.

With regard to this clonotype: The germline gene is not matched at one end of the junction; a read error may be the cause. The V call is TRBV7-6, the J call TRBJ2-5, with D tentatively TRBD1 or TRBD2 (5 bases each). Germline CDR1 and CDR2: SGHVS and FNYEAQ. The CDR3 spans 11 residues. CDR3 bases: TGTGCCAGCAGCTTAGGAGGGGAGCATTTCTTC. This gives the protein CASSLGGEHFF.

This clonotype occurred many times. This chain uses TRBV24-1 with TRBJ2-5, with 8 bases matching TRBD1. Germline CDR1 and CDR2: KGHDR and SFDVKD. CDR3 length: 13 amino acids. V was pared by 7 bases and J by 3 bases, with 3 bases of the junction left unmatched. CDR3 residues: CATRGTGEETQYF. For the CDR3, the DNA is TGTGCCACCAGGGGGACAGGTGAAGAGACCCAGTACTTC.

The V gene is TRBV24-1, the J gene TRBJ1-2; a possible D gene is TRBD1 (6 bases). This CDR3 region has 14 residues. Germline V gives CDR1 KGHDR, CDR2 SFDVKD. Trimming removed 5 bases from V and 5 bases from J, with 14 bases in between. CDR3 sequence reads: CATSAQGTPYGYTF. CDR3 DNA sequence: TGTGCCACCAGTGCCCAGGGGACACCTTATGGCTACACCTTC.

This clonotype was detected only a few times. The CDR3 nucleotides read TGCGCCAGCAGCCAAGAAAGTCTAGCGGGAGTCACAGATACGCAGTATTTT. Protein sequence: CASSQESLAGVTDTQYF. This chain links TRBV4-3 with TRBJ2-3; 10 nucleotides match TRBD2. V lost 0 bases and J lost 2; bases outside the gene matches: 5. This CDR3 region has 17 residues. Germline CDR1 and CDR2: LGHNA and YSLEER.

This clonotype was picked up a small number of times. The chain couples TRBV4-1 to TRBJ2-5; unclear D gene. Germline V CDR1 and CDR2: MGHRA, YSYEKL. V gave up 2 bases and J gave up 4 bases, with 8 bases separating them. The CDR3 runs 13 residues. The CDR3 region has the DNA TGCGCCAGCAGCCAACGGCCAGGAGAGACCCAGTACTTC. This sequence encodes CASSQRPGETQYF.

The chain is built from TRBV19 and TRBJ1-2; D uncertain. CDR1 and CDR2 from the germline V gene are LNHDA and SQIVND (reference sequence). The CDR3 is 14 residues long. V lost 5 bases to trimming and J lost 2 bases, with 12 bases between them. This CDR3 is CASSYKGENYGYTF. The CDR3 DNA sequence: TGTGCCAGTAGTTACAAGGGAGAGAACTATGGCTACACCTTC.

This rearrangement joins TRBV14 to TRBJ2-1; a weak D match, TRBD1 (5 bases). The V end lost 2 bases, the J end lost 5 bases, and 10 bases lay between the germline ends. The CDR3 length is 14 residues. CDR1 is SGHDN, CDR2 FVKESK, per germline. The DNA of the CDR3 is TGTGCCAGCAGCCAACAGGGAATCAACAATGAGCAGTTCTTC. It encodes CASSQQGINNEQFF.

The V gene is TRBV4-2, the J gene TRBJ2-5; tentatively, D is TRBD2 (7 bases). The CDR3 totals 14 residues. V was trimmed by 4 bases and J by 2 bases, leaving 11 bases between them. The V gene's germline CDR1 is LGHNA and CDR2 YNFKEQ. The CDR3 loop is CASSPKGGQETQYF. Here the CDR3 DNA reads TGTGCCAGCAGCCCGAAGGGGGGGCAAGAGACCCAGTACTTC.

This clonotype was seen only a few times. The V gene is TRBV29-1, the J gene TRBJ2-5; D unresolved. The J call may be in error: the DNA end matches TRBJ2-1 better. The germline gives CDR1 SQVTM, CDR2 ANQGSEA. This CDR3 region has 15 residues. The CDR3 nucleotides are TGCAGCGTTGAAGATCTTGGGCAGACCTACAATGAGCAGTTCTTC. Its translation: CSVEDLGQTYNEQFF.

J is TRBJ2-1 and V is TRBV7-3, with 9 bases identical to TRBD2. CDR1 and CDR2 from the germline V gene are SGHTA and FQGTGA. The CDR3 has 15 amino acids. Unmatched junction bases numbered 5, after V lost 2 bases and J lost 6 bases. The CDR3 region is CASSLRLAARNEQFF. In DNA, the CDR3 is TGTGCCAGCAGCTTACGACTAGCGGCACGCAATGAGCAGTTCTTC.

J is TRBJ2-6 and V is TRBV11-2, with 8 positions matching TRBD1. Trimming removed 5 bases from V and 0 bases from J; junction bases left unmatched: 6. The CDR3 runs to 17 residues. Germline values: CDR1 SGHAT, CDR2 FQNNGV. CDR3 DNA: TGTGCCAGCAGCCCGGGACAGGTTTTCTCTGGGGCCAACGTCCTGACTTTC. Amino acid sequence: CASSPGQVFSGANVLTF.

As DNA, the CDR3 is TGTGCCAGCAGTTACTCGAATAGCGGGGAATACTCCTACGAGCAGTACTTC. This codes for CASSYSNSGEYSYEQYF. The chain combines TRBV6-5 with TRBJ2-7, with 8 positions matching TRBD2. V dropped 0 bases and J dropped 0; count of bases not matched to a gene: 7. The CDR3 is 17 amino acids. CDR1 and CDR2 from the germline V gene are MNHEY and SVGAGI.

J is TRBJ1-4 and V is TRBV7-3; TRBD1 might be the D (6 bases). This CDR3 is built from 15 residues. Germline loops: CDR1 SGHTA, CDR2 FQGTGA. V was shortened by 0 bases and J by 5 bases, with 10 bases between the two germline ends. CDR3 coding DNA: TGTGCCAGCAGCTTAACGACAGGTCCCAATGAAAAACTGTTTTTT. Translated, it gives CASSLTTGPNEKLFF.

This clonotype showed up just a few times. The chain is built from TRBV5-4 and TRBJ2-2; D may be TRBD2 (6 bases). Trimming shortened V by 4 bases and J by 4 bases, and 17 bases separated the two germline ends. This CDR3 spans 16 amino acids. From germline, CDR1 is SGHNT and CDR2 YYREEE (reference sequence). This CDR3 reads CASSPSAGLGTGELFF. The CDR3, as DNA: TGTGCCAGCAGCCCGTCCGCGGGACTGGGCACCGGGGAGCTGTTTTTT. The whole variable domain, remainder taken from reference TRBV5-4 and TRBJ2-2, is ETGVTQSPTHLIKTRGQQVTLRCSSQSGHNTVSWYQQALGQGPQFIFQYYREEENGRGNFPPRFSGLQFPNYSSELNVNALELDDSALYLCASSPSAGLGTGELFFGEGSRLTVL.

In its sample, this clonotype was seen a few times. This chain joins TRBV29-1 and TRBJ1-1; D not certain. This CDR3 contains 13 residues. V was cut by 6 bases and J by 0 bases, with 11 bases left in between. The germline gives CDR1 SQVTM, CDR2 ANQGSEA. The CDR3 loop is CSVVKKMNTEAFF. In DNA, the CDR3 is TGCAGCGTGGTCAAAAAAATGAACACTGAAGCTTTCTTT.